These 10 T cell receptor beta chains were all obtained from the same sample, sequenced in a study of radiotherapy plus CTLA-4 blockade in lung cancer. Libraries were prepared by immunoSEQ multiplex PCR; TCRdb keeps only in-frame clonotypes and omits some of them. The top ten hold approximately 4% of the sample, which has roughly 62,000 clones, 77% seen once. The sequencing used peripheral blood, collected from a patient treated with radiotherapy plus ipilimumab. The receptors come from a human donor with non-small cell lung cancer who had a complete response to radiotherapy plus ipilimumab.

The genes are TRBV10-3 and TRBJ1-1, with 8 positions matching TRBD1. Trimming at V came to 6 bases and at J to 1 base, leaving 4 bases not matched to a gene. The germline V gene encodes CDR1 ENHRY and CDR2 SYGVKD. The CDR3 is made up of 14 amino acids. The CDR3 DNA follows: TGTGCCATCAGCCCCAGGGGGCCGAACACTGAAGCTTTCTTT. Encoded protein: CAISPRGPNTEAFF.

In its sample, this clone was seen once. At one boundary the junction diverges from the germline segment, which might be a read error. The gene calls are TRBV7-2 and TRBJ2-7; D possibly corresponds to TRBD1 (7 bases). This CDR3 is built from 13 residues. Germline V gives CDR1 SGHTA, CDR2 FQGNSA. The CDR3 is CASSLDGSRDSSF. CDR3 sequence (DNA): TGTGCCAGCAGCTTAGACGGGTCGCGGGACAGCTCCTTC.

The chain combines TRBV12-5 with TRBJ2-1; perhaps TRBD1 as D (6 bases). Trimming removed 6 bases at V and 2 bases at J, with 11 bases between. Germline CDR1 and CDR2: LGHNT and FRNRAP. CDR3 length equals 14 residues. In DNA, the CDR3 is TGTGCTAGTGGCTGGGACAACCCCTACAATGAGCAGTTCTTC. This encodes CASGWDNPYNEQFF.

The chain carries TRBV7-6 and TRBJ2-3; D may be TRBD1 (6 bases). The CDR3 loop spans 16 amino acids. Trimming removed 7 bases at V and 1 base at J, with 18 bases between. Germline V lookup: CDR1 SGHVS, CDR2 FNYEAQ. The CDR3 DNA follows: TGTGCCAGCACCCCCAGGGGTAGTTCTGGCACAGATACGCAGTATTTT. Residues: CASTPRGSSGTDTQYF. Combining the CDR3 with reference TRBV7-6 and TRBJ2-3 gives the whole variable domain GAGVSQSPRYKVTKRGQDVALRCDPISGHVSLYWYRQALGQGPEFLTYFNYEAQQDKSGLPNDRFSAERPEGSISTLTIQRTEQRDSAMYRCASTPRGSSGTDTQYFGPGTRLTVL.

This clone was seen just once. The chain uses TRBV7-2 and TRBJ1-1; D is undetermined. Germline CDR1 and CDR2: SGHTA and FQGNSA. V was shortened by 1 base and J by 4 bases, with 10 bases between the two germline ends. The CDR3 sequence is 14 residues long. The CDR3: CASSLEGRVTEAFF. CDR3 nucleotide sequence: TGTGCCAGCAGCTTAGAAGGCAGAGTCACTGAAGCTTTCTTT.

This chain uses TRBV10-3 with TRBJ1-3; D unresolved. Per the germline V gene, CDR1 is ENHRY and CDR2 is SYGVKD. The CDR3 is made up of 15 amino acids. V lost 6 bases, J lost 0 bases, and 12 bases lay in between. CDR3 nucleotide sequence: TGTGCCATCAGGGCAGGAATAAGCTCTGGAAACACCATATATTTT. This gives the protein CAIRAGISSGNTIYF.

This chain connects TRBV27 to TRBJ2-3; D uncertain. Germline loops: CDR1 MNHEY, CDR2 SMNVEV (reference sequence). V dropped 3 bases and J dropped 2 bases, with 9 bases sitting between them. The CDR3 runs to 14 residues. The CDR3 region has the DNA TGTGCCAGCAGTTTTCGCTATGACACAGATACGCAGTATTTT. The encoded protein is CASSFRYDTDTQYF.

V and J are TRBV15 and TRBJ2-3; a possible D gene is TRBD2 (7 bases). The CDR3 is 16 residues long. V gave up 4 bases and J gave up 2 bases, with 16 bases separating them. Germline V CDR1 and CDR2: LNHNV, YYDKDF (reference sequence). Here the CDR3 DNA reads TGTGCCACCAGCAAGGGTCGGGGGGCGAACACAGATACGCAGTATTTT. It encodes CATSKGRGANTDTQYF.

This clone was found once. The V call is TRBV29-1, the J call TRBJ1-2; D is unclear. Germline V gene sequence: CDR1 SQVTM, CDR2 ANQGSEA. The CDR3 extends over 14 amino acids. V was shortened by 1 base and J by 2 bases, with 11 bases between the two germline ends. The CDR3 protein is CSVEAPTENYGYTF. For the CDR3, the DNA is TGCAGCGTTGAAGCCCCGACGGAGAACTATGGCTACACCTTC.

This clone was seen a handful of times. This chain joins TRBV10-3 and TRBJ2-2; D is possibly TRBD1 or TRBD2 (5 bases each). There are 15 residues in the CDR3. Germline assignment: CDR1 ENHRY and CDR2 SYGVKD. Trimming left V 4 bases short and J 4 bases short, with 13 bases between. This CDR3 is CAISVPGPVTGELFF. The CDR3 DNA sequence: TGTGCCATCAGTGTCCCGGGGCCTGTCACCGGGGAGCTGTTTTTT.